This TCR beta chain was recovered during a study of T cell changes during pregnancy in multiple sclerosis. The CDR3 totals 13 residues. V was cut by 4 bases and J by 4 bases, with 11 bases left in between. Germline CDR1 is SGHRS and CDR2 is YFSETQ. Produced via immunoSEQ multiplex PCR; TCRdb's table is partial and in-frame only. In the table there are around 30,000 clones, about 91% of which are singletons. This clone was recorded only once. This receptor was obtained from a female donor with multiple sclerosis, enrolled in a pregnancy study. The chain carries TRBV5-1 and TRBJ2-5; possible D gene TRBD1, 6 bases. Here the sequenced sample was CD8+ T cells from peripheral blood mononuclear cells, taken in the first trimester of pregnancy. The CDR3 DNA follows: TGCGCCAGCAGCCCCGAGGGGGTAGAGACCCAGTACTTC. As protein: CASSPEGVETQYF.